The rows below give T cell receptor beta chains drawn from one sample of a study of blood T cell repertoires in COVID-19. Here immunoSEQ multiplex PCR was the method, and the copy in TCRdb shows in-frame clones only, minus some. The sample gives 150,000 to 200,000 clones, about 88% of which show up once; almost 1% is in the top ten. The sample comprised peripheral blood. The origin of the receptors is a man between 18 and 29 years old with acute or convalescent COVID-19. The CDR3 runs from the conserved cysteine through the conserved F or W. D genes are given only for firm matches. Clone size is not always given. Where it is, it says once, few, many or a class for expanded clones.

j_call d_call clone_size v_call cdr3_nt cdr3_aa
TRBJ2-4 . . TRBV5-8 TGTGCCAGCAGCTCAAAGTGGTGGGGCGTCCGAGCCAAAAACATTCAGTACTTC CASSSKWWGVRAKNIQYF
TRBJ1-4 . . TRBV2 TGTGCCAGCAGGGACAGAAGTAATGAAAAACTGTTTTTT CASRDRSNEKLFF
TRBJ1-5 . . TRBV24-1 TGTGCCACTTCAGCGGTGGGGAGTGGGCCCCAGCATTTT CATSAVGSGPQHF
TRBJ1-2 TRBD1 . TRBV30 TGTGCCTGGAGCGATCACGACAGGGTCTATGGCTACACCTTC CAWSDHDRVYGYTF
TRBJ2-5 TRBD2 . TRBV5-4 TGTGCCAGCAGCTTGGGGTCGAGCGGGGGGGTCCAAGAGACCCAGTACTTC CASSLGSSGGVQETQYF
TRBJ2-3 . . TRBV30 TGTGCCTGGAGTGTTTCCCAGGTCGCAGATACGCAGTATTTT CAWSVSQVADTQYF
TRBJ1-1 . . TRBV12-3/TRBV12-4 TGTGCCAGCAGTTACAAGGGAGGCACTGAAGCTTTCTTT CASSYKGGTEAFF
TRBJ2-4 . . TRBV3-1/TRBV3-2 TGTGCCAGCAGCCAAGAAGTTAAAGGGAGAAACATTCAGTACTTC CASSQEVKGRNIQYF
TRBJ2-3 . . TRBV7-8 TGTGCCAGCAGCTTAGCGCAGGGGCCGTCGGATACGCAGTATTTT CASSLAQGPSDTQYF
TRBJ1-2 . . TRBV12-3/TRBV12-4 TGTGCCAGCAGTCCAGGGTTCCAGGGCTACACCTTC CASSPGFQGYTF
TRBJ2-5 . . TRBV27 TGTGCCAGCAGTCTCTGGGCTGGCAGCCAAGAGACCCAGTACTTC CASSLWAGSQETQYF
TRBJ1-4 . . TRBV25-1 TGTGCCAGCAGTGAATATACCGGGTCGGGTGAAAAACTGTTTTTT CASSEYTGSGEKLFF
TRBJ2-7 . . TRBV6-5 TGTGCCAGCACCATCACCCTGGCAGTCACCTACGAGCAGTACTTC CASTITLAVTYEQYF
TRBJ2-3 TRBD2 . TRBV10-2 TGCGCCAGCAGTGAGTCTATTGCGGGGGGGCCTATAGATACGCAGTATTTT CASSESIAGGPIDTQYF
TRBJ2-2 TRBD2 . TRBV4-1 TGCGCCAGCAGCCATCCCAGGCCAGCGGGGGGACTGAACACCGGGGAGCTGTTTTTT CASSHPRPAGGLNTGELFF
TRBJ2-2 . . TRBV7-2 TGTGCCAGCAGCCTCCATGAGGCCGGGGAGCTGTTTTTT CASSLHEAGELFF
TRBJ2-5 TRBD2 . TRBV9 TGTGCCAGCAGCGTAACATATCAGCGGGGACAAGAGACCCAGTACTTC CASSVTYQRGQETQYF
TRBJ1-2 TRBD1 . TRBV19 TGTGCCAGTAGTATGGGGACAGGAGATGGCTACACCTTC CASSMGTGDGYTF
TRBJ1-1 . . TRBV7-3 TGTGCCAGCAGCTCAGGCATGGGGAACACTGAAGCTTTCTTT CASSSGMGNTEAFF
TRBJ2-3 . . TRBV11-3 TGTGCCAGCAGCCCAGGAGGGGTAGCGACAGATACGCAGTATTTT CASSPGGVATDTQYF
TRBJ1-1 . . TRBV7-2 TGTGCCAGCAGCTTAGTCAATGGGGGGACTGAAGCTTTCTTT CASSLVNGGTEAFF
TRBJ2-1 . . TRBV28 TGTGCCAGCAGCCCACTTAGGGGGGGGGCCTCCTACAATGAGCAGTTCTTC CASSPLRGGASYNEQFF
TRBJ1-5 TRBD1 few TRBV2 TGTGCCAGCAGTGAAGTCGACAGGGGCGTTCAGCCCCAGCATTTT CASSEVDRGVQPQHF
TRBJ1-3 TRBD1 few TRBV4-1 TGCGCCAGCAGACCTGACAGGGCTGGAAACACCATATATTTT CASRPDRAGNTIYF
TRBJ2-7 . . TRBV2 TGTGCCAGCACCCAAAGTCTTCAGGCGGGTGAGCAGTACTTC CASTQSLQAGEQYF
TRBJ1-3 . few TRBV30 TGTGCCTGGATAAAATTGTCAACCCCTCAGGCTGGAAACACCATATATTTT CAWIKLSTPQAGNTIYF
TRBJ2-1 . . TRBV9 TGTGCCAGCAGCCCGGACAGTTACAATGAGCAGTTCTTC CASSPDSYNEQFF
TRBJ2-6 . . TRBV19 TGTGCCAGTAGTACCAGGGTCACCGGTGGGGCCAACGTCCTGACTTTC CASSTRVTGGANVLTF
TRBJ1-1 . . TRBV6-5 TGTGCCAGCAGTTCGTACAGAAACACTGAAGCTTTCTTT CASSSYRNTEAFF
TRBJ2-6 TRBD2 . TRBV7-8 TGTGCCAGCAGCTCGATGTTGGCGGGGGTTTCTGGGGCCAACGTCCTGACTTTC CASSSMLAGVSGANVLTF
TRBJ2-1 TRBD2 . TRBV18 TGTGCCAGCTCACCCGGGGGGACTGGCAATGAGCAGTTCTTC CASSPGGTGNEQFF
TRBJ2-3 . . TRBV9 TGTGCCAGCAGCGTAGGGCAGGGGCTGGATACGCAGTATTTT CASSVGQGLDTQYF
TRBJ1-5 TRBD1 . TRBV2 TGTGCCAGCACCTGGGACAGGGGGAATCAGCCCCAGCATTTT CASTWDRGNQPQHF
TRBJ1-5 . . TRBV7-2 TGTGCCAGCAGCATTAACACAGGTCCCTTTCCGCCCCAGCATTTT CASSINTGPFPPQHF
TRBJ1-5 TRBD1 . TRBV5-8 TGTGCCAGCAGCTCGGGGACAGGGCATCAGCCCCAGCATTTT CASSSGTGHQPQHF
TRBJ1-2 . . TRBV7-9 TGTGCCAGCAGCTTGGACAGTTCGTCGGCTGGCTACACCTTC CASSLDSSSAGYTF
TRBJ2-5 . . TRBV7-3 TGTGCCAGCAGCTTAGTTCGATTAGCAACCGAGACCCAGTACTTC CASSLVRLATETQYF
TRBJ2-2 . . TRBV5-6 TGTGCCAGCAATCAGAACACCGGGGAGCTGTTTTTT CASNQNTGELFF
TRBJ2-1 . . TRBV7-9 TGTGCCAGCAGCTATCCAGCGGCCGCGGGGAATGAGCAGTTCTTC CASSYPAAAGNEQFF
TRBJ1-1 . . TRBV10-3 TGTGCCATCAGCAATCGGAGTTATAACACTGAAGCTTTCTTT CAISNRSYNTEAFF
TRBJ2-1 TRBD2 few TRBV13 TGTGCCAGCAGTAGCGGGACTAGGGGCAATGAGCAGTTCTTC CASSSGTRGNEQFF
TRBJ2-7 TRBD1 . TRBV25-1 TGTGCCAGCAGTGAAACAGGGGGCTCGAGCTCCTACGAGCAGTACTTC CASSETGGSSSYEQYF
TRBJ1-3 . . TRBV27 TGTGCCAGCAGCGAGGGAAACACCATATATTTT CASSEGNTIYF
TRBJ2-7 . . TRBV12-3/TRBV12-4 TGTGCCAGCAGTTTCAATGCCTACGAGCAGTACTTC CASSFNAYEQYF
TRBJ2-3 . . TRBV3-1/TRBV3-2 TGTGCCAGCAGCCAAGACGTTACGGGACACGAAGAGGATACGCAGTATTTT CASSQDVTGHEEDTQYF